The 15 T cell receptor beta chains listed next were all sequenced from one sample in a study of CD8 T cells in Susac syndrome. The authors reverse transcribed 0.5 to 1 ug RNA with random hexamers. TCRdb re-called the immunoSEQ multiplex PCR reads through MiXCR, storing one row per CDR3 protein. The data contain 80,000 or so distinct CDR3 sequences, roughly 94% of them singletons. The sample comprised CD8+ T cells from PBMCs. Receptors were obtained from a human donor in good health.

The chain is built from TRBV7-2 and TRBJ2-1; 7 bases map to TRBD2. Trimming at V came to 4 bases and at J to 7 bases, leaving 10 bases not matched to a gene. The CDR3 is 15 amino acids. The germline V gene encodes CDR1 SGHTA and CDR2 FQGNSA. This chain's CDR3 is CASSSPAGAGNEQFF. The CDR3 DNA is TGTGCCAGCAGCTCCCCTGCGGGAGCGGGGAATGAGCAGTTCTTC.

The chain is built from TRBV20-1 and TRBJ2-5, with a tentative D call TRBD2 (5 bases). CDR1 DFQATT and CDR2 SNEGSKA come from the germline V gene (reference sequence). V was trimmed by 0 bases and J by 5 bases, leaving 16 bases between them. This CDR3 comprises 15 residues. CDR3 bases: TGCAGTGCTAGAGATCGGGCAGGCGCGGGCGAGACCCAGTACTTC. It codes for CSARDRAGAGETQYF.

This chain links TRBV7-9 with TRBJ2-7; D unresolved. Trimming cost V 1 base and J 3 bases, with 10 bases left between them. Germline V CDR1 and CDR2: SEHNR, FQNEAQ (reference sequence). The CDR3 length is 14 residues. The CDR3, as DNA: TGTGCCAGCAGCTTAGAGGTCAGGATCTACGAGCAGTACTTC. Protein sequence: CASSLEVRIYEQYF.

This chain uses TRBV27 with TRBJ1-2; D not certain. Trimming stripped 6 bases from V and 3 bases from J, with 11 bases between. The germline V gene encodes CDR1 MNHEY and CDR2 SMNVEV (reference sequence). The CDR3 covers 13 residues. The CDR3 protein is CASRNGEYYGYTF. The CDR3 coding sequence is TGTGCCAGCAGAAACGGGGAGTACTATGGCTACACCTTC.

The J gene is TRBJ2-3, the V gene TRBV20-1; 11 bases map to TRBD2. After removal of 0 bases from V and 6 bases from J, the junction contained 5 bases not matched to a gene. The CDR3 sequence is 15 residues long. CDR1 and CDR2 (germline): DFQATT, SNEGSKA (reference sequence). The CDR3, as DNA: TGCAGTGCTAGAGAGGGACTAGCGGACCACGATACGCAGTATTTT. Translating it yields CSAREGLADHDTQYF.

This rearrangement joins TRBV4-1 to TRBJ2-1; 7 positions agree with TRBD2. Germline CDR1 MGHRA, CDR2 YSYEKL. The V gene end was trimmed by 3 bases and the J gene end by 10 bases; junction bases not matched to a gene: 6. The CDR3 covers 13 residues. In DNA form, the CDR3 reads TGCGCCAGCAGCCACCCCGGACTAGGGGAGCAGTTCTTC. It encodes CASSHPGLGEQFF.

The rearrangement uses TRBV6-2 or TRBV6-3 and TRBJ1-5, with D unclear. V gave up 2 bases and J gave up 4 bases, with 12 bases separating them. Germline V gives CDR1 MNHEY, CDR2 SVGEGT. The CDR3 runs 15 residues. The CDR3 bases are TGTGCCAGCAGTTACCTGGACGTATTGAATCAGCCCCAGCATTTT. Protein sequence: CASSYLDVLNQPQHF.

The rearrangement links TRBV20-1 to TRBJ2-1; 12 nucleotides align to TRBD2. Germline V gene lookup returns CDR1 DFQATT and CDR2 SNEGSKA (reference sequence). This CDR3 is 17 amino acids long. The trim removed 3 bases at V and 2 bases at J, leaving 8 bases unmatched. The CDR3 spells CSASSLAGGGAYNEQFF. In DNA form, the CDR3 reads TGCAGTGCTAGTTCGCTAGCGGGAGGGGGCGCCTACAATGAGCAGTTCTTC.

The chain links TRBV12-3 or TRBV12-4 to TRBJ2-1; 7 bases are a match to TRBD2. Germline trimming cut 4 bases from V and 1 base from J; bases unmatched to any gene: 1. The CDR3 totals 14 residues. The CDR3 reads CASSSSGSYNEQFF. DNA for the CDR3: TGTGCCAGCAGTTCTAGCGGTTCCTACAATGAGCAGTTCTTC.

Here the CDR3 reads CSASVGDRASYEQYF. The CDR3, as DNA: TGCAGTGCTTCTGTCGGGGACAGGGCCTCCTACGAGCAGTACTTC. The rearrangement links TRBV20-1 to TRBJ2-7, with 9 bases that match TRBD1. The CDR3 is 15 amino acids. The germline CDR1 and CDR2 sequences are DFQATT and SNEGSKA (reference sequence). V lost 5 bases to trimming and J lost 0 bases; unmatched junction nucleotides: 8.

V usage is TRBV24-1 and J usage is TRBJ1-2; 9 bases match TRBD1. CDR3 length: 12 residues. CDR1 is KGHDR, CDR2 SFDVKD, per germline. J lost 11 bases, V lost 5 bases, and 5 bases had no gene match. In DNA, the CDR3 is TGTGCCACCAGTGCCGGGACAGGGTGGTACACCTTC. It encodes CATSAGTGWYTF.

V is TRBV12-3 or TRBV12-4 and J is TRBJ2-5, with 10 bases that match TRBD1. The CDR3 spans 15 residues. With V trimmed by 3 bases and J by 4 bases, 5 bases remained unmatched. The CDR3 spells CASSLVTGGRETQYF. CDR3 nucleotides: TGTGCCAGCAGTTTGGTGACAGGGGGCCGAGAGACCCAGTACTTC.

The J gene is TRBJ2-5, the V gene TRBV28, with D tentatively TRBD1 (6 bases). The V gene's germline CDR1 is MDHEN and CDR2 SYDVKM. V lost 2 bases and J lost 5, with 12 bases in between. The CDR3 is made up of 14 amino acids. In DNA form, the CDR3 reads TGTGCCAGCAGTTTAGTCAGGGGTGGGGAGACCCAGTACTTC. Encoded protein: CASSLVRGGETQYF.

This clonotype was seen a single time. J is TRBJ2-5 and V is TRBV9; a weak D match, TRBD2 (6 bases). The ends were cut back, 0 bases at V and 1 base at J, with 16 bases in the middle. CDR3 size: 17 residues. CDR1 and CDR2 from the germline V gene are SGDLS and YYNGEE. The CDR3 protein is CASSVEGGAATQETQYF. DNA of the CDR3: TGTGCCAGCAGCGTAGAGGGCGGGGCAGCAACCCAAGAGACCCAGTACTTC.

The chain employs TRBV7-9 and TRBJ2-2; 7 bases are a match to TRBD1. Unmatched junction bases numbered 4, after V lost 4 bases and J lost 2 bases. The CDR3 has 15 residues. Germline CDR1 is SEHNR and CDR2 is FQNEAQ (reference sequence). The CDR3: CASSSRDSNTGELFF. CDR3 coding DNA: TGTGCCAGCAGCTCACGGGACAGCAACACCGGGGAGCTGTTTTTT.